The clone carrying this T cell receptor (beta chain) was observed at least ten times. The antigen is undetermined. CDR1 is DFQATT and CDR2 is SNEGSKA in the germline V gene (reference sequence). V was clipped by 3 bases and J by 1 base, with 13 bases between them. The length of the CDR3 is 14 residues. The authors amplified TCR beta CDR3 regions, and they did so from RNA transcripts for repertoire sequencing. Second-round multiplex PCR came after a first-round RT-PCR that employed HTBI primers. TCRdb fed the multiplex PCR reads into MiXCR, producing one record per CDR3 protein. The sample holds about 410,000 distinct CDR3 sequences, around 20% seen once. This record belongs to a study of Graves' ophthalmopathy and Graves' hyperthyroidism. Study findings and constraints: In blood appeared most of the expanded thyroid clonotypes whose frequency exceeded 0.001.

The V call is TRBV20-1, the J call TRBJ2-7; D is unresolved. This TCR was recovered from a woman younger than 30 with Graves' ophthalmopathy. The sequencing sample was made of peripheral blood. CDR3: CSASFSGGSYEQYF. DNA for the CDR3: TGCAGTGCTAGTTTCTCCGGTGGGTCCTACGAGCAGTACTTC.